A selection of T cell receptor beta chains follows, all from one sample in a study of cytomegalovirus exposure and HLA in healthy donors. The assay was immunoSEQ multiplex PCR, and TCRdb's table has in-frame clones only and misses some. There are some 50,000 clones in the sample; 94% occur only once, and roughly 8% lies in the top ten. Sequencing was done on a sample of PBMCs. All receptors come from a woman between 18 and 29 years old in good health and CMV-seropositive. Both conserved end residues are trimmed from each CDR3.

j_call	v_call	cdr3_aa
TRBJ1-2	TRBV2	ASSEGSPVYGYT
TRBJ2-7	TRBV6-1	ASSDIRGSTDEQY
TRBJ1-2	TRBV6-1	ASKGDRDYGYT
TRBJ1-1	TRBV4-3	ASSQEPRGNTEAF
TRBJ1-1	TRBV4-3	ASSQGLDSLTTEAF
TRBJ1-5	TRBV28	ASSRGGWGQPQH
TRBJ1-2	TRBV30	AWTPGGGVSGYT
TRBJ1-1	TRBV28	ASSLFAGAEAF
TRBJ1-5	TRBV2	ASSEGGSNQPQH
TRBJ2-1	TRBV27	ASSLSVTGTSGRARWGEQF
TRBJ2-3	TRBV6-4	ASSTGTGDTDTQY
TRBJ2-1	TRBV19	ASDPSGRAINEQF
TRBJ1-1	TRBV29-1	SASQPGGNTEAF
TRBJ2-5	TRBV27	ASSSSARGETQY
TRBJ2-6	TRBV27	ASRSSGANVLT
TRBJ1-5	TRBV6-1	ASSEAIGGYGNQPQH
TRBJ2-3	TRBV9	ASSVVGVSSTDTQY
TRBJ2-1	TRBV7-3	ASSLGTSGTFNYEQF
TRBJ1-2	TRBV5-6	ASSLGPGQGARGYT
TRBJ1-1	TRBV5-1	ASSLGGVWTEAF
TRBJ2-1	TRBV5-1	ASSFGQGNEQF
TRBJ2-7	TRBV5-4	ASSSRGGGPITYEQY
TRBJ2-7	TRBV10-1	ASSPEQGKVSLEQY
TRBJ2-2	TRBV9	ASSVETGDGELF
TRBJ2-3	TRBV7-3	ASSPLAGETDTQY
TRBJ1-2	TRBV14	ASSQAQDYGYT
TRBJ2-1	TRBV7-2	ASSPRTLSYNEQF
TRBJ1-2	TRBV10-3	AITSRDRGMVYGYT
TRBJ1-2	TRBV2	ASSGVEGGGYGYT
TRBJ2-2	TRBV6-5	AGGRVNTGELF
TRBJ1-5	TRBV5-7	ASSLGTGGDQPQH
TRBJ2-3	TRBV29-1	SVEASQSTDTQY
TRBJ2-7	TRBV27	ASGGTRREQY
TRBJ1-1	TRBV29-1	SVEEGGVTPEAF
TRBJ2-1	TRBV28	ASSFSGSSYNEQF
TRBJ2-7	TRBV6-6	ASSPGDPSYEQY
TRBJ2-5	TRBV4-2	ASSQRPGLAGAETQY
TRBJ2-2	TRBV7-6	ASSLAPGAGELF
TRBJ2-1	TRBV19	ASTTGGGHPSYNEQF
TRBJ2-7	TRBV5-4	ASSTGLASYEQY
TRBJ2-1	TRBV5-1	ASSLDPGVLYNEQF